Listed below are T cell receptor beta chains from one sample, sequenced in a study of CD8 T cells in ankylosing spondylitis. TCRdb fed the 5' RACE reads into MiXCR, producing one record per CDR3 protein. The table records nearly 250,000 distinct CDR3 sequences, over 30% of them present only once. Specimen: blood, either unsorted or a sorted T cell fraction (not recorded which). All receptors come from a male donor with ankylosing spondylitis or in good health (not recorded which). CDR3s include the opening cysteine and the closing phenylalanine or tryptophan. The D gene is left open where the match is weak. The size entry is marked missing in some rows and otherwise reads once, few, many or a size class.

clone size	V gene	J gene	D gene	CDR3 DNA	CDR3 protein
few	TRBV7-7	TRBJ1-1	TRBD1	TGTGCTAGCAGCTTCGGACAGGGCACTGAAGCTTTCTTT	CASSFGQGTEAFF
few	TRBV20-1	TRBJ2-3	.	TGCAGTGCTAGCGGGGTGGGCACAGATACGCAGTATTTT	CSASGVGTDTQYF
.	TRBV5-1	TRBJ2-1	TRBD2	TGCGCCAGCAGCTTGGAGGGCGGGGGGGCCTTCCATGAGCAGTTCTTC	CASSLEGGGAFHEQFF
.	TRBV6-1	TRBJ1-2	.	TGTGCCAGCAGTCTCGGACAGACCCCTAATGGCTACACCTTC	CASSLGQTPNGYTF
.	TRBV4-2	TRBJ2-7	TRBD1	TGTGCCAGCAGCCGAGGGACAGGGGAGCTTTACGAGCAGTACTTC	CASSRGTGELYEQYF
.	TRBV25-1	TRBJ2-7	.	TGTGCCAGCAGTGCCGGACAACCCTACGAGCAGTACTTC	CASSAGQPYEQYF
.	TRBV9	TRBJ2-3	.	TGTGCCAGCAGCGTCACCCGGCAGGGGAGCACAGATACGCAGTATTTT	CASSVTRQGSTDTQYF
.	TRBV15	TRBJ2-3	TRBD1	TGTGCCACCAGCAGGGGACAGGGCGATACGCAGTATTTT	CATSRGQGDTQYF
.	TRBV20-1	TRBJ1-4	TRBD1	TGCAGTGCTACCGGGACAGGGGCTGGTAATGAAAAACTGTTTTTT	CSATGTGAGNEKLFF
.	TRBV10-3	TRBJ2-7	.	TGTGCCATCAGTGACCCTAGTAAGGAGTACGAGCAGTACTTC	CAISDPSKEYEQYF
few	TRBV12-3/TRBV12-4	TRBJ2-7	.	TGTGCCAGCTCTCCACTAGGGGGGTCCCAGAGCGAGCAGTACTTC	CASSPLGGSQSEQYF
.	TRBV20-1	TRBJ1-2	.	TGCAGTGCTAGAGTACTAGGGGATGACTATGGCTACACCTTC	CSARVLGDDYGYTF
few	TRBV20-1	TRBJ2-7	.	TGCAGTGCTCGACCGAAGGGCTCCGAATACGAGCAGTACTTC	CSARPKGSEYEQYF
.	TRBV6-1	TRBJ2-5	.	TGTGCCAGCAGCGAGAGGGGTACCGAAGAGACCCAGTACTTC	CASSERGTEETQYF
.	TRBV28	TRBJ2-5	.	TGTGCCAGCAGTTTTTCAGGGGCGGGTGAGACCCAGTACTTC	CASSFSGAGETQYF
.	TRBV5-1	TRBJ2-1	.	TGCGCCAGCAGCTTATCGGGTGATGAGCAGTTCTTC	CASSLSGDEQFF
.	TRBV11-1	TRBJ2-2	.	TGTGCCAGCAGGACTACGGGACTTACCGTTCTCAACACCGGGGAGCTGTTTTTT	CASRTTGLTVLNTGELFF
few	TRBV10-3	TRBJ2-5	.	TGTGCCATCACACCGGGTATCGGGGGAGACCAGTACTTC	CAITPGIGGDQYF
.	TRBV20-1	TRBJ2-7	.	TGCAGTGCTAGTGAAGAAGGGCAGTACTTC	CSASEEGQYF
few	TRBV12-3/TRBV12-4	TRBJ2-3	TRBD1	TGTGCCAGCGAGAGACAGGGGGGGAGGGATACGCAGTATTTT	CASERQGGRDTQYF
few	TRBV30	TRBJ2-1	.	TGTGCCTGGAGTTTCAGGGAGGATGAGCAGTTCTTC	CAWSFREDEQFF
.	TRBV12-3/TRBV12-4	TRBJ1-5	TRBD1	TGTGCCAGCAGTTTTCGCCAACAGGGGGCTGGTCAGCCCCAGCATTTT	CASSFRQQGAGQPQHF
few	TRBV4-1	TRBJ2-6	.	TGCGCCAGCAGCCCAAAAGACAGCTCTGGGGCCAACGTCCTGACTTTC	CASSPKDSSGANVLTF
.	TRBV5-1	TRBJ1-5	.	TGCGCCAGCAGCTTGTGGAGCAATCAGCCCCAGCATTTT	CASSLWSNQPQHF
once	TRBV2	TRBJ2-2	.	TGTGCCAGCAGACCGAGACAGGAGTCGAACACCGGGGAGCTGTTTTTT	CASRPRQESNTGELFF
few	TRBV20-1	TRBJ2-7	.	TGCAGTGCTACCCCCAGGAGGGGTTCCTACGAGCAGTACTTC	CSATPRRGSYEQYF
few	TRBV29-1	TRBJ1-1	.	TGCAGCGTTTTTTGGACAGCCAACACTGAAGCTTTCTTT	CSVFWTANTEAFF
.	TRBV20-1	TRBJ2-2	TRBD1	TGCAGTGCTAGGCGGCCGCTACAGGGGTCCGGGGAGCTGTTTTTT	CSARRPLQGSGELFF
.	TRBV28	TRBJ2-4	TRBD1	TGTGCCAGCAGCATAGGGACAGCTTTAGCCAAAAACATTCAGTACTTC	CASSIGTALAKNIQYF
few	TRBV5-1	TRBJ2-3	.	TGCGCCAGCAGCTTGCCTTCTAGGCCTTACACAGATACGCAGTATTTT	CASSLPSRPYTDTQYF
.	TRBV20-1	TRBJ2-7	.	TGCAGTGCTAGGGGCGCAGCGGAATCTTACGAGCAGTACTTC	CSARGAAESYEQYF
.	TRBV5-1	TRBJ2-3	TRBD2	TGCGCCAGCAGCTCTAGCGGGGGCACAGATACGCAGTATTTT	CASSSSGGTDTQYF
.	TRBV15	TRBJ1-1	.	TGTGCCACCAGCAGAGCACGAGGGGAGATAGTTCCTGAAGCTTTCTTT	CATSRARGEIVPEAFF
.	TRBV7-2	TRBJ1-6	TRBD1	TGTGCCAGCAGCCCGACAGGGGGCAGGGATTCACCCCTCCACTTT	CASSPTGGRDSPLHF
.	TRBV4-1	TRBJ1-2	.	TGCGCCAGCAGCCAAGATCAGACCGTCGGGGGCTGGGGCTACACCTTC	CASSQDQTVGGWGYTF
.	TRBV15	TRBJ2-3	.	TGTGCCACCAGCGGCGGGGAGAGCACAGATACGCAGTATTTT	CATSGGESTDTQYF
few	TRBV4-2	TRBJ1-4	TRBD1	TGTGCCAGCAGCCAAGACATGGCAGGGGGTGAAAAACTGTTTTTT	CASSQDMAGGEKLFF
few	TRBV5-1	TRBJ2-1	.	TGCGCCAGCAGCTTGGGCAGGACCTACTACAATGAGCAGTTCTTC	CASSLGRTYYNEQFF
many	TRBV20-1	TRBJ2-5	.	TGCAGTGCTAGAAGTGTGGGGGCCTCTGGGCAGACCCAGTACTTC	CSARSVGASGQTQYF
.	TRBV15	TRBJ2-1	TRBD1	TGTGCCACCAGCAGATTACAGGGGGCCGATGAGCAGTTCTTC	CATSRLQGADEQFF
few	TRBV29-1	TRBJ2-1	TRBD2	TGCAGCGTTGGACGGGGGGGCTACAATGAGCAGTTCTTC	CSVGRGGYNEQFF
few	TRBV10-3	TRBJ2-6	.	TGTGCCATCAGTGCCTCGGCCGGGGCCAACGTCCTGACTTTC	CAISASAGANVLTF
.	TRBV5-1	TRBJ2-1	.	TGCGCCAGCAGCTTGGGGTCGGTCGGAGGGGATGAGCAGTTCTTC	CASSLGSVGGDEQFF
few	TRBV20-1	TRBJ1-1	.	TGCAGTGCTGCAGACAGCATGAACACTGAAGCTTTCTTT	CSAADSMNTEAFF
many	TRBV20-1	TRBJ2-1	.	TGCAGTGCCCCGACTAGTGGCTCCTACAATGAGCAGTTCTTC	CSAPTSGSYNEQFF
.	TRBV20-1	TRBJ2-7	TRBD1	TGCAGTGCTAGTTTCAGGGGGCTGACCTACGAGCAGTACTTC	CSASFRGLTYEQYF
many	TRBV20-1	TRBJ2-5	.	TGCAGTGCTAACCGGGACTACCAAGAGACCCAGTACTTC	CSANRDYQETQYF
.	TRBV20-1	TRBJ2-3	.	TGCAGTGCTAGAGATCTTGTCACGCAGTATTTT	CSARDLVTQYF
many	TRBV20-1	TRBJ1-1	.	TGCAGTGCCTCGCGGGCCGCGAACACTGAAGCTTTCTTT	CSASRAANTEAFF
few	TRBV7-6	TRBJ2-7	TRBD1	TGTGCCAGCAGCCGGGACAGGGAGAGCTCCTACGAGCAGTACTTC	CASSRDRESSYEQYF
.	TRBV20-1	TRBJ2-7	TRBD1	TGCAGTGCTAGAGATCCTCAGGGGGCGCGCTCCTACGAGCAGTACTTC	CSARDPQGARSYEQYF